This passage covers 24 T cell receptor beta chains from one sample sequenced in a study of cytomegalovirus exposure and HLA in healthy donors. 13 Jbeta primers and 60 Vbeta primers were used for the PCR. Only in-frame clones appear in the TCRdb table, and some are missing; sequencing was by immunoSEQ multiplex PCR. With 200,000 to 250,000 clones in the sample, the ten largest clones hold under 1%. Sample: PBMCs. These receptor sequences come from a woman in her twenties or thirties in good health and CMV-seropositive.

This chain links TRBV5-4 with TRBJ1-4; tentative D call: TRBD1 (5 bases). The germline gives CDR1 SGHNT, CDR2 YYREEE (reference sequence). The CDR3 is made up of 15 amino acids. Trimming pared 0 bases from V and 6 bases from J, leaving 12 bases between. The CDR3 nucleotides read TGTGCCAGCAGCTTGGAAGGCAGGGAACATGAAAAACTGTTTTTT. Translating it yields CASSLEGREHEKLFF.

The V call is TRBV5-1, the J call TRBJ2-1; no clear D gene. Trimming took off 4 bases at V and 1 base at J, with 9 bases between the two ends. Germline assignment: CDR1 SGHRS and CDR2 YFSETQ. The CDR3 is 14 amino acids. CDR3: CASSPLDSYNEQFF. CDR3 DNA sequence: TGCGCCAGCAGCCCGCTAGATTCCTACAATGAGCAGTTCTTC.

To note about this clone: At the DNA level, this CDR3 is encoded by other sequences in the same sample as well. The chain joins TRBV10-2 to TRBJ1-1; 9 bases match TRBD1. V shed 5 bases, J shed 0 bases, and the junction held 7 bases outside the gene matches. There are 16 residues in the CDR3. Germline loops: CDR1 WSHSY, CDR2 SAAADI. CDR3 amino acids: CASSTPTGGLNTEAFF. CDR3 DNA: TGCGCCAGCAGTACCCCAACAGGGGGCCTGAACACTGAAGCTTTCTTT.

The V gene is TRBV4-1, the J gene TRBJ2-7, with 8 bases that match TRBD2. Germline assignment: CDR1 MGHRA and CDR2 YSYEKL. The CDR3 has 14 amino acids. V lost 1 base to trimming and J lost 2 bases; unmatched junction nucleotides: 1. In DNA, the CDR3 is TGCGCCAGCAGCCAAGTCGGGGGGGCCTACGAGCAGTACTTC. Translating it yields CASSQVGGAYEQYF.

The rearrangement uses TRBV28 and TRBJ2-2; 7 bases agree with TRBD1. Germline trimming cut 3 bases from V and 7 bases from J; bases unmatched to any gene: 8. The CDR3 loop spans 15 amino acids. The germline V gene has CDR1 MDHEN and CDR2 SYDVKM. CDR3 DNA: TGTGCCAGCAGTTTCCTTGACAGGGTTGGCGGGGAGCTGTTTTTT. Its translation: CASSFLDRVGGELFF.

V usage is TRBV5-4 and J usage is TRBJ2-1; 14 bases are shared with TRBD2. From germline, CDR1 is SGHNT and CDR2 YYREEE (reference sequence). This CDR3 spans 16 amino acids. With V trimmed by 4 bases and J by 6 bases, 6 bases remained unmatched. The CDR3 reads CASSGRLAGGPNEQFF. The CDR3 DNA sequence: TGTGCCAGCAGCGGTCGACTAGCGGGAGGGCCCAATGAGCAGTTCTTC. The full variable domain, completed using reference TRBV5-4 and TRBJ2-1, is ETGVTQSPTHLIKTRGQQVTLRCSSQSGHNTVSWYQQALGQGPQFIFQYYREEENGRGNFPPRFSGLQFPNYSSELNVNALELDDSALYLCASSGRLAGGPNEQFFGPGTRLTVL.

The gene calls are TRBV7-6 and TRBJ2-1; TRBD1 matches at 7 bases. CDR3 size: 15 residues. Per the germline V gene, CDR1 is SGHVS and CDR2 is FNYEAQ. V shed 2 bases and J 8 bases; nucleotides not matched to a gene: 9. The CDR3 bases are TGTGCCAGCAGCTTAATGAAAGGGGGCGAGGATGAGCAGTTCTTC. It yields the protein CASSLMKGGEDEQFF.

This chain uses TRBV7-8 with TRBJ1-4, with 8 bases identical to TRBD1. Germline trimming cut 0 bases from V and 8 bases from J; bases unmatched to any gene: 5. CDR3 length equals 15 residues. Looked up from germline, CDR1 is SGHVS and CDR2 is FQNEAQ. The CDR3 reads CASSLAQGAREKLFF. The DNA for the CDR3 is TGTGCCAGCAGCTTAGCGCAGGGGGCTCGGGAAAAACTGTTTTTT.

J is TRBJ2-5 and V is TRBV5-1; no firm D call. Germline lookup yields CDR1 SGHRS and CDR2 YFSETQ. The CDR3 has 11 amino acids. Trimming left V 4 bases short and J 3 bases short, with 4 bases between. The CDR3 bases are TGCGCCAGCAGCGCGAAAGAGACCCAGTACTTC. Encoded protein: CASSAKETQYF.

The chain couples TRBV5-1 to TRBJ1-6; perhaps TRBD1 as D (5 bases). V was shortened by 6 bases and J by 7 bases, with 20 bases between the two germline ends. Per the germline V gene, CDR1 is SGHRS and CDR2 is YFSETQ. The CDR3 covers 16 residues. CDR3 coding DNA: TGCGCCAGCAACCCTAACCCCAGGGAAGGCAATTCACCCCTCCACTTT. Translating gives CASNPNPREGNSPLHF.

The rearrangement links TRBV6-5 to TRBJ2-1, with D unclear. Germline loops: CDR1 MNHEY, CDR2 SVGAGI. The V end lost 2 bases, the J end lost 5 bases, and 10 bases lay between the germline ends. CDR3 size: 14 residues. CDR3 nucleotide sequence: TGTGCCAGCAGTTACCGGGTCAAAAACAATGAGCAGTTCTTC. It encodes CASSYRVKNNEQFF.

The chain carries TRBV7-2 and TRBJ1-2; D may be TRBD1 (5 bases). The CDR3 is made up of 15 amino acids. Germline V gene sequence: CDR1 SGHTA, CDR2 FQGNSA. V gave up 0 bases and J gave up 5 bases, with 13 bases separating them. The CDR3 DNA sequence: TGTGCCAGCAGCTTAGCCACAGCAGGGTATTATGGCTACACCTTC. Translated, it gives CASSLATAGYYGYTF.

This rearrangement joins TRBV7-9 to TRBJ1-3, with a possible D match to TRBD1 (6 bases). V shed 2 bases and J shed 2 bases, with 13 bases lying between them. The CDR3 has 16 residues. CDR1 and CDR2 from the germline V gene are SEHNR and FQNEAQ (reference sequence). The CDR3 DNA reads TGTGCCAGCAGCTTATTTTCGGCAGGGGCTGGAAACACCATATATTTT. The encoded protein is CASSLFSAGAGNTIYF.

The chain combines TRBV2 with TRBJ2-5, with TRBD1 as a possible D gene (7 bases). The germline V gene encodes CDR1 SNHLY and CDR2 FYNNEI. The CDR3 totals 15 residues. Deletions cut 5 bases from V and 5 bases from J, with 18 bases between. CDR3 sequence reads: CASSIAGGRLETQYF. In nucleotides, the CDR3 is TGTGCCAGCAGTATTGCAGGGGGGCGATTGGAGACCCAGTACTTC.

The chain's CDR3 is CASSSAVNSYEQYF. The CDR3 DNA reads as TGTGCCAGCAGTTCGGCGGTAAACTCCTACGAGCAGTACTTC. The chain links TRBV27 to TRBJ2-7; D gene unclear. The CDR3 runs to 14 residues. Trimming removed 4 bases from V and 0 bases from J, with 10 bases in between. Germline V gene data show CDR1 as MNHEY and CDR2 as SMNVEV (reference sequence).

CDR3 residues: CASSYRAYEQYF. CDR3 DNA sequence: TGTGCCAGCAGTTACAGAGCCTACGAGCAGTACTTC. The rearrangement joins TRBV6-6 to TRBJ2-7; D unclear. V was shortened by 2 bases and J by 2 bases, with 4 bases between the two germline ends. CDR3 length: 12 amino acids. Germline V gene data show CDR1 as MNHNY and CDR2 as SVGAGI (reference sequence).

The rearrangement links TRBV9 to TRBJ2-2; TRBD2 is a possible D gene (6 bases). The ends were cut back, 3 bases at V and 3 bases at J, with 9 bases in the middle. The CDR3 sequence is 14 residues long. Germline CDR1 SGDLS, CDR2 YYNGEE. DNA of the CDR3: TGTGCCAGCAGCGGCGCGGGGTACACCGGGGAGCTGTTTTTT. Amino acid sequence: CASSGAGYTGELFF.

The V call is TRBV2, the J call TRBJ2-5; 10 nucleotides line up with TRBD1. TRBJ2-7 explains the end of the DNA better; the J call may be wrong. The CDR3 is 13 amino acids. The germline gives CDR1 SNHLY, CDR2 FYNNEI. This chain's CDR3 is CASRGQGAYEQYF. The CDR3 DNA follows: TGTGCCAGCAGAGGACAGGGGGCCTACGAGCAGTACTTC.

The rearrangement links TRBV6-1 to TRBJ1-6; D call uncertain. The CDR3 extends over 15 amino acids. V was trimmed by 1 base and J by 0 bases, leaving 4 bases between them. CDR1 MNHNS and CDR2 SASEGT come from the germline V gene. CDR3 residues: CASSEGSSYNSPLHF. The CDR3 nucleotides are TGTGCCAGCAGTGAAGGGAGCTCCTATAATTCACCCCTCCACTTT.

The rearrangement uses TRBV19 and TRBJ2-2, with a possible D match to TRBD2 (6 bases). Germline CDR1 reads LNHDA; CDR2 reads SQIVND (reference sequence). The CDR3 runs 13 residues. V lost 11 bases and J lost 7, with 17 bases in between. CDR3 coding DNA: TGTGCCTCCGGCGGAGGGGTGGTCGGGGAGCTGTTTTTT. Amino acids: CASGGGVVGELFF.

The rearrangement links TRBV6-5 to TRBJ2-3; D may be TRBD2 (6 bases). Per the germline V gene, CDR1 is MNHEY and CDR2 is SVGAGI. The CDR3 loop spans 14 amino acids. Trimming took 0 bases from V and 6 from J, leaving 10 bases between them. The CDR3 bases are TGTGCCAGCAGTTACTCGGAGGGCCTTGATACGCAGTATTTT. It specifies CASSYSEGLDTQYF.

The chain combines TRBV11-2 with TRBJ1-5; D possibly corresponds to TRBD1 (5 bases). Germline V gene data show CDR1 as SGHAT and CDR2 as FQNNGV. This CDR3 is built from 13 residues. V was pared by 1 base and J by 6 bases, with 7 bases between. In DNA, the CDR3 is TGTGCCAGCAGCTTAGGGGGGGTTCAGCCCCAGCATTTT. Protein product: CASSLGGVQPQHF.

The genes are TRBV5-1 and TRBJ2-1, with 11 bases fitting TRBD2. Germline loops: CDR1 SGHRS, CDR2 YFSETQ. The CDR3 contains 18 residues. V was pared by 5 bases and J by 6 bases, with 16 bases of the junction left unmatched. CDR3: CASSTRGILAGVRNEQFF. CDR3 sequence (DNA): TGCGCCAGCAGTACCAGAGGTATACTAGCGGGAGTTCGCAATGAGCAGTTCTTC.

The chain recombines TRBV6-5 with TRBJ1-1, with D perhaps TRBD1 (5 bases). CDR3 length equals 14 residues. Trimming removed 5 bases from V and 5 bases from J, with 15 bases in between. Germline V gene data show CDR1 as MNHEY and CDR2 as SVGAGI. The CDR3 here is CASSPGGGGTEAFF. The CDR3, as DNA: TGTGCCAGCAGTCCAGGCGGGGGTGGAACTGAAGCTTTCTTT.